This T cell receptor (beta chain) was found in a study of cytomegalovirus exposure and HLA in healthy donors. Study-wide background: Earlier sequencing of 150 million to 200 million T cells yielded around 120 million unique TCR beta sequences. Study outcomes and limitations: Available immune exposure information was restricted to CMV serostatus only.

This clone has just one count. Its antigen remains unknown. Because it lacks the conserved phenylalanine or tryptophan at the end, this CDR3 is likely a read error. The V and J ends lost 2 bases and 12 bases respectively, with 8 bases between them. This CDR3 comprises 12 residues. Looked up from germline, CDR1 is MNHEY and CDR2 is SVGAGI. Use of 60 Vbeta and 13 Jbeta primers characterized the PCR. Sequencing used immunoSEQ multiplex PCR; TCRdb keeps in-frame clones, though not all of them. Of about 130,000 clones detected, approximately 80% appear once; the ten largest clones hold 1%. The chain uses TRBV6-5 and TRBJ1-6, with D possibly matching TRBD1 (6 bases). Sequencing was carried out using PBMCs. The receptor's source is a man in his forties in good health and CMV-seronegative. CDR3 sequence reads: CASSYPDRPLHV. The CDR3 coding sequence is TGTGCCAGCAGTTACCCGGACAGACCCCTCCACGTT.